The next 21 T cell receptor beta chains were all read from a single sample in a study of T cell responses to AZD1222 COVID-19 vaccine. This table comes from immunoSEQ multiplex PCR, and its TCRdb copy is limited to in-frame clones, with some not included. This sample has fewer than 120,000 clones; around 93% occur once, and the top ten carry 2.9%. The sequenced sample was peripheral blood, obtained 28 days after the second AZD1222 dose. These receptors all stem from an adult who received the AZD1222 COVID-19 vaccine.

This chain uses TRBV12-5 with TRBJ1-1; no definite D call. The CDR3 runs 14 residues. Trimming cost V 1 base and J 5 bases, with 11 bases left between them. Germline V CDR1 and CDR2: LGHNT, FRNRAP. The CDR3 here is CASGLGLGATEAFF. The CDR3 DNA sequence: TGTGCTAGTGGTTTGGGACTCGGCGCGACTGAAGCTTTCTTT.

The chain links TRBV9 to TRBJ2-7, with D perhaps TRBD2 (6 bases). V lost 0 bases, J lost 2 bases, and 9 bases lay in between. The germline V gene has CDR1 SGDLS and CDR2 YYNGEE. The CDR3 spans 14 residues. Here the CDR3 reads CASSVGRGPYEQYF. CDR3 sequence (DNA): TGTGCCAGCAGCGTAGGGAGGGGTCCCTACGAGCAGTACTTC.

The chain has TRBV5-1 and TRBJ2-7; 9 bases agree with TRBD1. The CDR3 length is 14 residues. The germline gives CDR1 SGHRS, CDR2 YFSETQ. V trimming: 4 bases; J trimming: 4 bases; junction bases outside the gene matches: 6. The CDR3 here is CASSQPTGGYEQYF. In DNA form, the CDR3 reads TGCGCCAGCAGCCAACCGACAGGGGGTTACGAGCAGTACTTC.

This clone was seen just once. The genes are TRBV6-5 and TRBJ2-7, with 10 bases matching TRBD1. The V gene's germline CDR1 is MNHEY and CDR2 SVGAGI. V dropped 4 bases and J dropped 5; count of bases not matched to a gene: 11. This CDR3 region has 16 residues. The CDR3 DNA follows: TGTGCCAGCAGTTCACCGGGACAGGGGTATAGAAACGAGCAGTACTTC. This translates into CASSSPGQGYRNEQYF.

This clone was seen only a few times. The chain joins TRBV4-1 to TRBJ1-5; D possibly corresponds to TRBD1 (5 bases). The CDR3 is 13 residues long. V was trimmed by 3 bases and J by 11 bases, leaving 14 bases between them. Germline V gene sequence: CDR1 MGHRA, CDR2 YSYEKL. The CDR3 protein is CASSHPGGGSQHF. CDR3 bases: TGCGCCAGCAGCCACCCTGGGGGGGGGTCCCAGCATTTT.

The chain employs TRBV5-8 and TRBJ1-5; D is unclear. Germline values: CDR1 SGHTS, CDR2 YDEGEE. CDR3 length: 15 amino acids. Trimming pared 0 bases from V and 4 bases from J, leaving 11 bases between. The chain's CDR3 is CASSLGGPGNQPQHF. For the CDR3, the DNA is TGTGCCAGCAGCTTGGGAGGGCCGGGGAATCAGCCCCAGCATTTT.

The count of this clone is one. For the CDR3, the DNA is TGTGCCAGCAGTGGGACAGGGAAAAAGCCCCAGCATTTT. Protein: CASSGTGKKPQHF. The rearrangement uses TRBV2 and TRBJ1-5; 8 nucleotides match TRBD1. The V segment lost 4 bases and the J segment 8 bases; nucleotides outside the gene matches: 4. The CDR3 runs to 13 residues. Germline V gene lookup returns CDR1 SNHLY and CDR2 FYNNEI.

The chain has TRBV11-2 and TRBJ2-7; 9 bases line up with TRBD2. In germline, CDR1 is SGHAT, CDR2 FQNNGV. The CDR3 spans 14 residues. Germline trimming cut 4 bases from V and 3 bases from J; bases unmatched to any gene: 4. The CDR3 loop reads CASSSLAGDYEQYF. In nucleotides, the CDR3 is TGTGCCAGCAGCTCCTTAGCGGGGGACTACGAGCAGTACTTC.

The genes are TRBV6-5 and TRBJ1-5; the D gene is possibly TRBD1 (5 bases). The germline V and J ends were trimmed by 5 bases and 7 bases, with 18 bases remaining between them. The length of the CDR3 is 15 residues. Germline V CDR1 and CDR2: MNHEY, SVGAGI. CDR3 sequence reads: CASSPREGREQPQHF. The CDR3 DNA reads TGTGCCAGCAGTCCCCGCGAGGGACGAGAACAGCCCCAGCATTTT.

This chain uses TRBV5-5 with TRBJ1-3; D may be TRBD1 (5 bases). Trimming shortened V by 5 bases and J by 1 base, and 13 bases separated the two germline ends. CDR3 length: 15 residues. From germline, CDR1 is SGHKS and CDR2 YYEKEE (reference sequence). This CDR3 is CASSLLGGSGNTIYF. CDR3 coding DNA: TGTGCCAGCAGTCTACTCGGGGGTTCTGGAAACACCATATATTTT.

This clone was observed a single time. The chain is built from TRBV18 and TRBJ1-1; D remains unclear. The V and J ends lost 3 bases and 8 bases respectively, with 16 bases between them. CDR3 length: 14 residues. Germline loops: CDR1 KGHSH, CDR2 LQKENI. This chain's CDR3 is CASSPGLSTAEAFF. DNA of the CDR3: TGTGCCAGCTCACCGGGGTTAAGTACAGCGGAAGCTTTCTTT.

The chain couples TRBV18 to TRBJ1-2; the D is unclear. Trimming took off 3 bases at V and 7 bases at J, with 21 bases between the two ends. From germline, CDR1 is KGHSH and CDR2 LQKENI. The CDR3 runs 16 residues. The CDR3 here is CASSPGPTRAVGGYTF. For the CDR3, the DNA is TGTGCCAGCTCACCCGGACCGACACGGGCCGTGGGTGGCTACACCTTC. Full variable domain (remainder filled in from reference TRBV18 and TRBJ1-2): NAGVMQNPRHLVRRRGQEARLRCSPMKGHSHVYWYRQLPEEGLKFMVYLQKENIIDESGMPKERFSAEFPKEGPSILRIQQVVRGDSAAYFCASSPGPTRAVGGYTFGSGTRLTVV.

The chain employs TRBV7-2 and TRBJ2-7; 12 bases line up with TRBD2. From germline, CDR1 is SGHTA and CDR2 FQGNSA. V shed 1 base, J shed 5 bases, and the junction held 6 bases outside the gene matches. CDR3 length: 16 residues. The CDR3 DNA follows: TGTGCCAGCAGCTTAGTCGGGACTAGCGGGTTCGACGAGCAGTACTTC. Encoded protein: CASSLVGTSGFDEQYF.

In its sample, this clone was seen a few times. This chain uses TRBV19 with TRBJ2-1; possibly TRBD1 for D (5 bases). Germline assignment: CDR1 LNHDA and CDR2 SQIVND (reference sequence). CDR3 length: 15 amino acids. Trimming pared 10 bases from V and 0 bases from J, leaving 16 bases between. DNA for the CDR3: TGTGCCACCAATACAGGTTCCGACTCCTACAATGAGCAGTTCTTC. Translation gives CATNTGSDSYNEQFF.

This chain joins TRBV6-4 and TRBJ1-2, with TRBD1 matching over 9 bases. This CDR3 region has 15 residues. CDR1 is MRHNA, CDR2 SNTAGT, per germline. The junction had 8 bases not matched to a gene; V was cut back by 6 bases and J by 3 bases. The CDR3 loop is CASRGTGQSDYGYTF. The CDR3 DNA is TGTGCCAGCAGAGGGACAGGGCAGTCGGACTATGGCTACACCTTC.

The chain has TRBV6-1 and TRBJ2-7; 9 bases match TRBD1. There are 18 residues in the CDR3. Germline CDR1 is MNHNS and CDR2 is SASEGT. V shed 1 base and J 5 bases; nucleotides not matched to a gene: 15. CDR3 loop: CASSEGAGWDRVYNEQYF. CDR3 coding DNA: TGTGCCAGCAGTGAAGGGGCGGGATGGGACAGGGTGTATAACGAGCAGTACTTC.

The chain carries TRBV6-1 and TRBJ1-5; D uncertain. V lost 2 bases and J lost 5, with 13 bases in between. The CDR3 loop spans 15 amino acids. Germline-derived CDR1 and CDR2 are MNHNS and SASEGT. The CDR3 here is CASSEKSVAHQPQHF. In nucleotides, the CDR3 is TGTGCCAGCAGTGAAAAATCGGTAGCACATCAGCCCCAGCATTTT.

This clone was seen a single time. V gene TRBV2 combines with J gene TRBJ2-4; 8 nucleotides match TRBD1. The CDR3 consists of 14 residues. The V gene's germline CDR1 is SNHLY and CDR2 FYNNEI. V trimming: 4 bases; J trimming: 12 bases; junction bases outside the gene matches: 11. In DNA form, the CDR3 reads TGTGCCAGCAGTGCAACGGGGACAGGTCTCCGTCAGTACTTC. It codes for CASSATGTGLRQYF.

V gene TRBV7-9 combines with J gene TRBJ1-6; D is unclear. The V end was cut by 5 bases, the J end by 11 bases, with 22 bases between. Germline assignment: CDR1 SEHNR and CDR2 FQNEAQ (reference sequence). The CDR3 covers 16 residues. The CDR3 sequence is CASSPAHLWVRAPLHF. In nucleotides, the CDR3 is TGTGCCAGCAGCCCAGCGCACTTATGGGTTAGGGCACCCCTCCACTTT.

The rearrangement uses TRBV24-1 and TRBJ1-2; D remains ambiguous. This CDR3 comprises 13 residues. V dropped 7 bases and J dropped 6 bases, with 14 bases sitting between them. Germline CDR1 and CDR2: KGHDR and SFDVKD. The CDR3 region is CATRGWGLDGYTF. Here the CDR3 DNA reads TGTGCCACCAGGGGCTGGGGTTTGGATGGCTACACCTTC.

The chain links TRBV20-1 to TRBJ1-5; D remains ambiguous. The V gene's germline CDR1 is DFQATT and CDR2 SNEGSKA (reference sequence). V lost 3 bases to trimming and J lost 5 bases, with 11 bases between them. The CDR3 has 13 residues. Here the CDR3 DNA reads TGCAGTGCTAGTTCAGTGAACTATCAGCCCCAGCATTTT. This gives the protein CSASSVNYQPQHF.